This entry features one T cell receptor (beta chain) sequence. Its antigen has not been determined. Base-call qualities are not available, and no considerably larger clone is one nucleotide away. This entry belongs to a study of T cell repertoires in cytomegalovirus infection (dated by TCRdb to the late 2010s). For the study in its entirety: Because public TCR beta signatures pointed to carriage of CMV infection together with the matching HLA type, the HLA type of each donor mattered for the analysis. What the study reported, not specific to this receptor: The ex vivo response was dominated by HLA-C-restricted CMV-specific TCR beta clonotypes, and the single most frequent clonotype in two of eight donors was supplied by these HLA-C-restricted clonotypes. In both this cohort and an independent roughly 330-donor cohort, the cumulative frequency of public TCR beta family members distinguished carriers of CMV infection plus the relevant HLA type.

This sample was sequenced with an Illumina HiSeq 1500. TCRdb reanalyzed the raw reads on its own, using fastp at Q25 for trimming and MiXCR for clone calling, and kept in-frame beta chains. Rows with a matching CDR3 protein are joined into one entry that keeps the most common DNA and genes. The sample profile shows 680,000 or so distinct CDR3 sequences; approximately 40% of them were found once. Under 3% of the sample is taken by the ten largest. The CDR3 holds 16 amino acids from the cysteine to the phenylalanine. Only the CDR3 portion is preserved as DNA: 48 bases, with reading frame beginning at the first base. V has 2 bases trimmed and J has 0 bases trimmed; junction bases matching no gene number 4. For CDR1 and CDR2, the germline V gene lists SGHDN and FVKESK.

This clonotype was sampled from a human donor in good health (CMV status not recorded). Some clones in this sample may be carry-over from other donors' samples. This chain is built from TRBV14 and TRBJ2-5; TRBD2 fits 9 bases in the junction. Sequenced sample: PBMCs. The CDR3 here reads CASSQRTSAYQETQYF. The DNA sequence is TGTGCCAGCAGCCAAAGGACTAGCGCCTACCAAGAGACCCAGTACTTC. This CDR3, with the reference TRBV14 and TRBJ2-5 proteins standing in past its ends, gives the full variable domain EAGVTQFPSHSVIEKGQTVTLRCDPISGHDNLYWYRRVMGKEIKFLLHFVKESKQDESGMPNNRFLAERTGGTYSTLKVQPAELEDSGVYFCASSQRTSAYQETQYFGPGTRLLVL.